These T cell receptor beta chains were read from a single sample in a study of blood T cell repertoires in COVID-19. Repertoires were generated with immunoSEQ multiplex PCR, while TCRdb's copy carries only in-frame clones and drops some. Here the sample spans roughly 300,000 clones, approximately 83% being singletons. The source material was PBMCs or T cells enriched from blood (not recorded which). The receptors here all came from a woman aged 40-49 years with acute COVID-19. CDR3s include the opening cysteine and the closing phenylalanine or tryptophan. Each record gives: D gene, V gene, clone size, J gene, CDR3 protein, CDR3 DNA. D genes are given only for firm matches. Clone size appears in some rows only: once, few, many, or a class for an expanded clone.

d_gene: TRBD2
v_gene: TRBV7-2
abundance: .
j_gene: TRBJ2-3
CDR3aa: CASSIGGAQYF
CDR3nt: TGTGCCAGCAGCATTGGGGGGGCGCAGTATTTT

d_gene: .
v_gene: TRBV28
abundance: .
j_gene: TRBJ2-7
CDR3aa: CASSFPSSHGESYEQYF
CDR3nt: TGTGCCAGCAGTTTTCCCTCCTCACACGGGGAATCCTACGAGCAGTACTTC

d_gene: .
v_gene: TRBV5-4
abundance: .
j_gene: TRBJ1-2
CDR3aa: CASSRFPPRDGYTF
CDR3nt: TGTGCCAGCAGCCGCTTCCCTCCCCGCGATGGCTACACCTTC

d_gene: TRBD1
v_gene: TRBV6-4
abundance: .
j_gene: TRBJ2-6
CDR3aa: CASSRTGVNSGANVLTF
CDR3nt: TGTGCCAGCAGTCGAACAGGGGTGAACTCTGGGGCCAACGTCCTGACTTTC

d_gene: .
v_gene: TRBV19
abundance: few
j_gene: TRBJ1-2
CDR3aa: CASSRGDLNYGYTF
CDR3nt: TGTGCCAGTAGTCGGGGGGACCTAAACTATGGCTACACCTTC

d_gene: .
v_gene: TRBV6-6
abundance: .
j_gene: TRBJ1-5
CDR3aa: CASSSPQGYSNQPQHF
CDR3nt: TGTGCCAGCAGTTCACCCCAGGGGTATAGCAATCAGCCCCAGCATTTT

d_gene: .
v_gene: TRBV18
abundance: .
j_gene: TRBJ2-7
CDR3aa: CASSSEQGGQQYF
CDR3nt: TGTGCCAGCTCGTCGGAACAGGGCGGGCAGCAGTACTTC

d_gene: TRBD2
v_gene: TRBV28
abundance: .
j_gene: TRBJ2-3
CDR3aa: CASSLPSGLAGGHPTDTQYF
CDR3nt: TGTGCCAGCAGTTTACCCTCGGGACTAGCGGGAGGCCATCCCACAGATACGCAGTATTTT

d_gene: .
v_gene: TRBV9
abundance: .
j_gene: TRBJ1-5
CDR3aa: CASSSGQLSNQPQHF
CDR3nt: TGTGCCAGCAGCTCCGGACAACTTAGCAATCAGCCCCAGCATTTT

d_gene: .
v_gene: TRBV20-1
abundance: .
j_gene: TRBJ2-1
CDR3aa: CSASLQYNEQFF
CDR3nt: TGCAGTGCTAGTCTTCAGTACAATGAGCAGTTCTTC

d_gene: TRBD1
v_gene: TRBV5-4
abundance: .
j_gene: TRBJ2-7
CDR3aa: CASSRTGDYEQYF
CDR3nt: TGTGCCAGCAGCCGAACAGGGGACTACGAGCAGTACTTC

d_gene: .
v_gene: TRBV6-5
abundance: .
j_gene: TRBJ2-7
CDR3aa: CASTGRGRYEQYF
CDR3nt: TGTGCCAGCACCGGAAGGGGCCGCTACGAGCAGTACTTC

d_gene: .
v_gene: TRBV5-4
abundance: .
j_gene: TRBJ2-5
CDR3aa: CASSLEAERETQYF
CDR3nt: TGTGCCAGCAGCTTGGAGGCGGAGAGGGAGACCCAGTACTTC

d_gene: TRBD1
v_gene: TRBV27
abundance: .
j_gene: TRBJ2-1
CDR3aa: CASSSGQNSYNEQFF
CDR3nt: TGTGCCAGCAGTTCGGGACAGAACTCCTACAATGAGCAGTTCTTC

d_gene: .
v_gene: TRBV28
abundance: few
j_gene: TRBJ1-2
CDR3aa: CASSLRPGEGSYGYTF
CDR3nt: TGTGCCAGCAGTTTAAGGCCCGGGGAGGGCAGCTATGGCTACACCTTC

d_gene: TRBD1
v_gene: TRBV12-3/TRBV12-4
abundance: .
j_gene: TRBJ1-6
CDR3aa: CASSRGYGSPLHF
CDR3nt: TGTGCCAGCAGCAGGGGGTACGGTTCACCCCTCCACTTT

d_gene: .
v_gene: TRBV27
abundance: .
j_gene: TRBJ2-7
CDR3aa: CASSLEGSRYEQYF
CDR3nt: TGTGCCAGCAGTTTGGAGGGGTCCAGATACGAGCAGTACTTC

d_gene: .
v_gene: TRBV5-6
abundance: .
j_gene: TRBJ1-4
CDR3aa: CASSYGTGYGEKLFF
CDR3nt: TGTGCCAGCAGCTACGGCACAGGGTACGGGGAAAAACTGTTTTTT

d_gene: .
v_gene: TRBV6-4
abundance: .
j_gene: TRBJ1-2
CDR3aa: CASSDSNHRHPDYGYTF
CDR3nt: TGTGCCAGCAGTGACTCGAATCATCGACACCCGGACTATGGCTACACCTTC

d_gene: .
v_gene: TRBV5-8
abundance: .
j_gene: TRBJ1-5
CDR3aa: CASSLRPGYNQPQHF
CDR3nt: TGTGCCAGCAGCCTGCGTCCGGGATACAATCAGCCCCAGCATTTT

d_gene: TRBD2
v_gene: TRBV19
abundance: .
j_gene: TRBJ2-1
CDR3aa: CASSIIGSSGIGGYNEQFF
CDR3nt: TGTGCCAGTAGTATAATCGGGTCTAGCGGGATAGGAGGGTACAATGAGCAGTTCTTC

d_gene: TRBD1
v_gene: TRBV5-4
abundance: .
j_gene: TRBJ2-7
CDR3aa: CASSFWQGADEQYF
CDR3nt: TGTGCCAGCAGCTTCTGGCAGGGGGCCGACGAGCAGTACTTC

d_gene: .
v_gene: TRBV18
abundance: few
j_gene: TRBJ1-1
CDR3aa: CASSPWAKGGGTEAFF
CDR3nt: TGTGCCAGCTCACCATGGGCTAAGGGGGGGGGCACTGAAGCTTTCTTT

d_gene: TRBD2
v_gene: TRBV28
abundance: .
j_gene: TRBJ2-3
CDR3aa: CASSIPGLAGGGTDTQYF
CDR3nt: TGTGCCAGCAGTATACCGGGACTAGCGGGAGGAGGCACAGATACGCAGTATTTT

d_gene: TRBD1
v_gene: TRBV27
abundance: .
j_gene: TRBJ1-3
CDR3aa: CASRLDRDGNTIYF
CDR3nt: TGTGCCAGCAGGCTGGACAGGGATGGAAACACCATATATTTT

d_gene: .
v_gene: TRBV12-3/TRBV12-4
abundance: .
j_gene: TRBJ1-2
CDR3aa: CASSYEGIGYTF
CDR3nt: TGTGCCAGCAGTTACGAGGGTATCGGCTACACCTTC

d_gene: TRBD2
v_gene: TRBV7-2
abundance: once
j_gene: TRBJ2-4
CDR3aa: CASSFRARGGIQYF
CDR3nt: TGTGCCAGCAGCTTCCGGGCCCGGGGGGGCATTCAGTACTTC

d_gene: TRBD2
v_gene: TRBV4-2
abundance: .
j_gene: TRBJ2-7
CDR3aa: CASSQDTSGRAYEQYF
CDR3nt: TGTGCCAGCAGCCAAGATACTAGCGGGAGGGCTTACGAGCAGTACTTC

d_gene: TRBD1
v_gene: TRBV10-3
abundance: once
j_gene: TRBJ1-2
CDR3aa: CAITAGGYGYTF
CDR3nt: TGTGCCATCACGGCAGGGGGCTATGGCTACACCTTC

d_gene: .
v_gene: TRBV28
abundance: .
j_gene: TRBJ1-3
CDR3aa: CASSFDRPNTIYF
CDR3nt: TGTGCCAGCAGTTTCGACAGGCCAAACACCATATATTTT

d_gene: .
v_gene: TRBV4-3
abundance: .
j_gene: TRBJ2-1
CDR3aa: CASSQALAYNEQFF
CDR3nt: TGCGCCAGCAGCCAAGCGCTAGCCTACAATGAGCAGTTCTTC

d_gene: .
v_gene: TRBV7-9
abundance: .
j_gene: TRBJ1-1
CDR3aa: CASSLDETDGQAFF
CDR3nt: TGTGCCAGCAGCCTTGACGAGACAGACGGGCAAGCTTTCTTT

d_gene: .
v_gene: TRBV6-2/TRBV6-3
abundance: .
j_gene: TRBJ1-2
CDR3aa: CASSYSVPGAHGYTF
CDR3nt: TGTGCCAGCAGTTACTCGGTACCAGGGGCCCATGGCTACACCTTC

d_gene: .
v_gene: TRBV7-9
abundance: .
j_gene: TRBJ2-1
CDR3aa: CASSLGLGLASDEQFF
CDR3nt: TGTGCCAGCAGCTTAGGATTGGGACTGGCCAGCGATGAGCAGTTCTTC

d_gene: .
v_gene: TRBV19
abundance: .
j_gene: TRBJ1-3
CDR3aa: CASSQGSGNTIYF
CDR3nt: TGTGCCAGTAGTCAGGGGTCTGGAAACACCATATATTTT

d_gene: .
v_gene: TRBV3-1/TRBV3-2
abundance: once
j_gene: TRBJ2-4
CDR3aa: CASSQEGGILTKNIQYF
CDR3nt: TGTGCCAGCAGCCAGGAGGGAGGCATTTTAACCAAAAACATTCAGTACTTC

d_gene: .
v_gene: TRBV28
abundance: few
j_gene: TRBJ1-2
CDR3aa: CASSRGNNYGYTF
CDR3nt: TGTGCCAGCAGCCGCGGGAATAACTATGGCTACACCTTC

d_gene: TRBD1
v_gene: TRBV7-9
abundance: .
j_gene: TRBJ1-5
CDR3aa: CASSVSTGSGNQPQHF
CDR3nt: TGTGCCAGCAGCGTTTCGACAGGGTCGGGCAATCAGCCCCAGCATTTT

d_gene: .
v_gene: TRBV6-1
abundance: .
j_gene: TRBJ1-2
CDR3aa: CASSEVAGLSYGYTF
CDR3nt: TGTGCCAGCAGTGAAGTGGCGGGACTAAGCTATGGCTACACCTTC

d_gene: TRBD2
v_gene: TRBV7-2
abundance: .
j_gene: TRBJ2-7
CDR3aa: CASSRTSGGSYEQYF
CDR3nt: TGTGCCAGCAGCCGGACTAGCGGTGGGTCCTACGAGCAGTACTTC

d_gene: TRBD2
v_gene: TRBV11-2
abundance: .
j_gene: TRBJ2-2
CDR3aa: CASSLNRGGAGTGELFF
CDR3nt: TGTGCCAGCAGCTTAAACCGCGGGGGGGCCGGGACCGGGGAGCTGTTTTTT

d_gene: .
v_gene: TRBV9
abundance: .
j_gene: TRBJ2-3
CDR3aa: CASSLNTDTQYF
CDR3nt: TGTGCCAGCAGCCTTAATACAGATACGCAGTATTTT

d_gene: TRBD2
v_gene: TRBV7-2
abundance: .
j_gene: TRBJ2-6
CDR3aa: CASKHLAGSGANVLTF
CDR3nt: TGTGCCAGCAAGCACCTAGCGGGCTCTGGGGCCAACGTCCTGACTTTC

d_gene: TRBD2
v_gene: TRBV5-1
abundance: .
j_gene: TRBJ2-7
CDR3aa: CASSLTGTSGREQYF
CDR3nt: TGCGCCAGCAGCCTAACCGGGACTAGCGGGAGGGAGCAGTACTTC

d_gene: TRBD2
v_gene: TRBV6-2/TRBV6-3
abundance: .
j_gene: TRBJ2-1
CDR3aa: CASSLLAGGYNEQFF
CDR3nt: TGTGCCAGCAGTTTACTAGCGGGGGGGTACAATGAGCAGTTCTTC

d_gene: .
v_gene: TRBV9
abundance: .
j_gene: TRBJ1-4
CDR3aa: CASSVQGYGEKLFF
CDR3nt: TGTGCCAGCAGCGTACAGGGGTATGGTGAAAAACTGTTTTTT

d_gene: .
v_gene: TRBV7-2
abundance: .
j_gene: TRBJ1-4
CDR3aa: CASSLGQPNEKLFF
CDR3nt: TGTGCCAGCAGCTTGGGGCAGCCGAATGAAAAACTGTTTTTT

d_gene: .
v_gene: TRBV19
abundance: .
j_gene: TRBJ1-5
CDR3aa: CASSRRPINQPQHF
CDR3nt: TGTGCCAGTAGCCGGAGACCTATAAATCAGCCCCAGCATTTT

d_gene: TRBD1
v_gene: TRBV5-1
abundance: .
j_gene: TRBJ2-3
CDR3aa: CASSLGATGGRDTQYF
CDR3nt: TGCGCCAGCAGCTTGGGCGCGACAGGGGGCCGGGATACGCAGTATTTT

d_gene: .
v_gene: TRBV21-1
abundance: once
j_gene: TRBJ1-1
CDR3aa: CASSKVMKTGHKNTEAFF
CDR3nt: TGTGCCAGCAGCAAAGTCATGAAAACGGGACACAAGAACACTGAAGCTTTCTTT

d_gene: .
v_gene: TRBV19
abundance: .
j_gene: TRBJ1-2
CDR3aa: CASSTSGGDGYTF
CDR3nt: TGTGCCAGTAGTACTTCAGGTGGCGATGGCTACACCTTC

d_gene: .
v_gene: TRBV7-8
abundance: .
j_gene: TRBJ2-7
CDR3aa: CASSYGNSVYEQYF
CDR3nt: TGTGCCAGCAGCTACGGGAACAGTGTCTACGAGCAGTACTTC

d_gene: .
v_gene: TRBV28
abundance: .
j_gene: TRBJ1-2
CDR3aa: CASSRTQGGYGYTF
CDR3nt: TGTGCCAGCAGTCGAACACAGGGCGGCTATGGCTACACCTTC